Sequencing of this T cell receptor (beta chain) was carried out in a study of blood T cell repertoires in COVID-19. Profiling relied on immunoSEQ multiplex PCR, and the TCRdb table lists in-frame clones only, not all of them. This repertoire shows about 300,000 clones, 80% to 90% found once; its top ten account for under 2.5%. Per the germline V gene, CDR1 is MNHEY and CDR2 is SVGAGI. The CDR3 contains 12 residues. With 7 bases removed from V and 8 bases from J, the gap between germline ends came to 9 bases. The source material was PBMCs or T cells enriched from blood (not recorded which). This sequence was found in a young man who had recovered from COVID-19. The chain uses TRBV6-5 and TRBJ1-6; D is possibly TRBD1 (5 bases). CDR3 sequence: CASTRADSPLHF. The CDR3 nucleotides are TGTGCCAGCACCAGGGCCGATTCACCCCTCCACTTT.